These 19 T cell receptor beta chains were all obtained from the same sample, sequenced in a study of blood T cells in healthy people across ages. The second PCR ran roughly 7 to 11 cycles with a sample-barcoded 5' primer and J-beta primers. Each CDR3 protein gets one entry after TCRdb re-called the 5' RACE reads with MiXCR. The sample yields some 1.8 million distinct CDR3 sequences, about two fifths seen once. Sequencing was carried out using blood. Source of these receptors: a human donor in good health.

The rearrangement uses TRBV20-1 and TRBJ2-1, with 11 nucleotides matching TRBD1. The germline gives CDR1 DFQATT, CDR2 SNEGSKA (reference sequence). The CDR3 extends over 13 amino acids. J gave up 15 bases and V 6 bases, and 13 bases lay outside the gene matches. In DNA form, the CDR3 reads TGCAGTGCATACGGACAGGGGGCCTTAGGCCTGTTCTTC. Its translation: CSAYGQGALGLFF.

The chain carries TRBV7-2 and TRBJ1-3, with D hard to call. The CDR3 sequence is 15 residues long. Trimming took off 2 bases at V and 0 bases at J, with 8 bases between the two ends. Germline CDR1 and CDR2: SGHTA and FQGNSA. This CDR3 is CASSLRASSGNTIYF. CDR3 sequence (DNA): TGTGCCAGCAGCTTACGTGCCAGCTCTGGAAACACCATATATTTT.

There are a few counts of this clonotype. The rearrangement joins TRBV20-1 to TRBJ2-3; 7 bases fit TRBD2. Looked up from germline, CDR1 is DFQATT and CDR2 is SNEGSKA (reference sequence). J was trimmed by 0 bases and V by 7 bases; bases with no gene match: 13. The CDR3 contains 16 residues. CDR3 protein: CSGGSQGLSSTDTQYF. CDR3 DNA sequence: TGCAGTGGGGGATCCCAGGGACTATCTAGCACAGATACGCAGTATTTT.

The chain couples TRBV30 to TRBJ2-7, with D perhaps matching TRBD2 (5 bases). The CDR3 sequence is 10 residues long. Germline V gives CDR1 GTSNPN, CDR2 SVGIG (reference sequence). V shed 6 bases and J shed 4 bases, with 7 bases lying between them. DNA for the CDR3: TGTGCCTGCGGGAATTACGAGCAGTACTTC. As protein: CACGNYEQYF.

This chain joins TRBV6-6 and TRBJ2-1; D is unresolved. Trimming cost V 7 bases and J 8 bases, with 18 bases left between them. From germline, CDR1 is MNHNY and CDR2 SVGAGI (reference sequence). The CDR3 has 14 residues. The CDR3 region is CASNPWRGADEQFF. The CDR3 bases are TGTGCCAGCAACCCCTGGCGAGGCGCAGATGAGCAGTTCTTC.

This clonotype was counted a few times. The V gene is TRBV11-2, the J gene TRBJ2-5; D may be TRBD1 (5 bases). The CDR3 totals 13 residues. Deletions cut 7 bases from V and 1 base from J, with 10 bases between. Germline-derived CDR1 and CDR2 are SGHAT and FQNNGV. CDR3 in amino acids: CASTDTVQETQYF. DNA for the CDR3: TGTGCCAGCACGGACACGGTCCAAGAGACCCAGTACTTC. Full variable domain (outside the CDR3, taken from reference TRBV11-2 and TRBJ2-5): EAGVAQSPRYKIIEKRQSVAFWCNPISGHATLYWYQQILGQGPKLLIQFQNNGVVDDSQLPKDRFSAERLKGVDSTLKIQPAKLEDSAVYLCASTDTVQETQYFGPGTRLLVL.

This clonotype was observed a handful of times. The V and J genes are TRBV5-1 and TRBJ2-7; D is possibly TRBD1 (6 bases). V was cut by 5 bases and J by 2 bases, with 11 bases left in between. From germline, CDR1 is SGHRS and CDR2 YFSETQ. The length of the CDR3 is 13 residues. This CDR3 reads CASSNPGAYEQYF. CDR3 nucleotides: TGCGCCAGCAGTAATCCAGGGGCCTACGAGCAGTACTTC.

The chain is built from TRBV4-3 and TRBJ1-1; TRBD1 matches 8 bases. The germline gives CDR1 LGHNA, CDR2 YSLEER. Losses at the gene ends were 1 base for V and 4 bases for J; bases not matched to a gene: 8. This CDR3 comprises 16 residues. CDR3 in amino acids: CASSQVVLGTGTEAFF. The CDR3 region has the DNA TGCGCCAGCAGCCAAGTCGTCCTCGGGACAGGCACTGAAGCTTTCTTT.

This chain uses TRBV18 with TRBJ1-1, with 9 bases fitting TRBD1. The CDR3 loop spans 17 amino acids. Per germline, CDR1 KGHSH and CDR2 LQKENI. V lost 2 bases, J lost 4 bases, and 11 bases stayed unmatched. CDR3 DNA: TGTGCCAGCTCACCAAGTAGCACAGGGGGCTGGGGCACTGAAGCTTTCTTT. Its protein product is CASSPSSTGGWGTEAFF. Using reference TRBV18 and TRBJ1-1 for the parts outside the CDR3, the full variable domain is NAGVMQNPRHLVRRRGQEARLRCSPMKGHSHVYWYRQLPEEGLKFMVYLQKENIIDESGMPKERFSAEFPKEGPSILRIQQVVRGDSAAYFCASSPSSTGGWGTEAFFGQGTRLTVV.

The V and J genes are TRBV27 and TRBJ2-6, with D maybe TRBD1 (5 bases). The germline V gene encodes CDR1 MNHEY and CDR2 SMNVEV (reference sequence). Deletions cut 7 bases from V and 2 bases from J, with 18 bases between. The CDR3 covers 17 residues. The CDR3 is CASKSRQGETGANVLTF. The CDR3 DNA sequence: TGTGCCAGCAAGTCTCGGCAGGGTGAAACTGGGGCCAACGTCCTGACTTTC.

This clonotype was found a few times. CDR3 sequence reads: CASRLRIGANYGYTF. For the CDR3, the DNA is TGCGCCAGCAGATTAAGAATAGGGGCGAACTATGGCTACACCTTC. The chain employs TRBV4-1 and TRBJ1-2; TRBD1 might be the D (5 bases). Germline V gives CDR1 MGHRA, CDR2 YSYEKL. The length of the CDR3 is 15 residues. Trimming took off 6 bases at V and 2 bases at J, with 16 bases between the two ends.

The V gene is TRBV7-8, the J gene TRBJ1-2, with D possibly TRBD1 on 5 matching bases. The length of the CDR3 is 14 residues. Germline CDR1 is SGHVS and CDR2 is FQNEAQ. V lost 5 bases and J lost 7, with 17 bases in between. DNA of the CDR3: TGTGCCAGCAGCCGGGGACGTCCCGCGGGTGGCTACACCTTC. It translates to CASSRGRPAGGYTF.

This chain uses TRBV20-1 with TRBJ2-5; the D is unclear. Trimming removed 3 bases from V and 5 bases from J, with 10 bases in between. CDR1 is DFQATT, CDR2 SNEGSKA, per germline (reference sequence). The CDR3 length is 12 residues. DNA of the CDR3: TGCAGTGCTAGCGATTTGGAGGAGACCCAGTACTTC. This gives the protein CSASDLEETQYF.

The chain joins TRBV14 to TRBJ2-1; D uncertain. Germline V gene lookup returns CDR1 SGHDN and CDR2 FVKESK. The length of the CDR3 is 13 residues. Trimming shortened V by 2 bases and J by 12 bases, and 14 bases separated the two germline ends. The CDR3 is CASSQFESLGQFF. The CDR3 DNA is TGTGCCAGCAGCCAATTTGAATCGCTGGGGCAGTTCTTC.

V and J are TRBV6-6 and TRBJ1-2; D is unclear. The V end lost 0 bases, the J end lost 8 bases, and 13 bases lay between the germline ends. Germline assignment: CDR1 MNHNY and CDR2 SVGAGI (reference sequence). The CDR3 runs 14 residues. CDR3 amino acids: CASSYSRTSYGYTF. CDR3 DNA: TGTGCCAGCAGTTACTCTAGGACGTCCTACGGCTACACCTTC.

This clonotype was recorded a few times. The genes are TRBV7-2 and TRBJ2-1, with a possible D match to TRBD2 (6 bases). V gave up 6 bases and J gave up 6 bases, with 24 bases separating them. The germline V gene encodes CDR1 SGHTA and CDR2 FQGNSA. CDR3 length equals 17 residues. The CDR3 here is CASSQGRGTVYGNEQFF. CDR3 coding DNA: TGTGCCAGCAGTCAAGGGCGGGGCACGGTCTATGGCAATGAGCAGTTCTTC.

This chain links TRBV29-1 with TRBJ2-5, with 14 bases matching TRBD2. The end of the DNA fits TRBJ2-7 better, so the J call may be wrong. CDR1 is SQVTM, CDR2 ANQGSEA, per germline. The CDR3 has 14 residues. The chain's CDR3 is CSGRGTSGGYEQYF. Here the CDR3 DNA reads TGCAGCGGCCGAGGGACTAGCGGGGGCTACGAGCAGTACTTC.

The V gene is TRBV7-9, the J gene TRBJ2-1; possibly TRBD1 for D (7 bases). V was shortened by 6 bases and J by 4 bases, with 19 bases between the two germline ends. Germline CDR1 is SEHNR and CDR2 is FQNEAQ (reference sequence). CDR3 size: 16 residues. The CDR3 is CASSFPTGDSYNEQFF. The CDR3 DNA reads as TGTGCCAGCAGTTTCCCCACAGGGGACTCTTACAATGAGCAGTTCTTC.

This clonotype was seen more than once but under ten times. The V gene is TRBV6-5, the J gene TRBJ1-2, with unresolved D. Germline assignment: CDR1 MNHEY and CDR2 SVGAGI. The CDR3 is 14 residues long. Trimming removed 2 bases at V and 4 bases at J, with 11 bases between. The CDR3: CASSYSQSSYGYTF. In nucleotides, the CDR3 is TGTGCCAGCAGTTACAGCCAGTCAAGCTATGGCTACACCTTC.